These T cell receptor beta chains were read from a single sample in a study of cytomegalovirus exposure and HLA in healthy donors. Sequencing used immunoSEQ multiplex PCR; TCRdb keeps in-frame clones, though not all of them. The sample contains about 210,000 clones, 75% to 80% of which appear only once. The sequenced material came from PBMCs. The origin of the receptors is a male donor in good health and CMV-seronegative. Both conserved end residues are part of each CDR3. A D gene is named only where the DNA matches it firmly. Some rows have no size entry. The others give once, few or many, or a class for an expanded clone.

V gene: TRBV5-1; CDR3 length: 17; clone size: -; J gene: TRBJ2-2; D gene: -; CDR3 DNA: TGCGCCAGCAGCTTGGGTTTCGGGACATTGAACACCGGGGAGCTGTTTTTT; CDR3 protein: CASSLGFGTLNTGELFF
V gene: TRBV5-1; CDR3 length: 11; clone size: -; J gene: TRBJ1-2; D gene: -; CDR3 DNA: TGCGCCAGCAGCAGTACTTCTGGCTACACCTTC; CDR3 protein: CASSSTSGYTF
V gene: TRBV5-1; CDR3 length: 14; clone size: -; J gene: TRBJ2-7; D gene: -; CDR3 DNA: TGCGCCAGCAGATCCCCGGACAGCTCCTACGAGCAGTACTTC; CDR3 protein: CASRSPDSSYEQYF
V gene: TRBV19; CDR3 length: 17; clone size: -; J gene: TRBJ2-3; D gene: TRBD2; CDR3 DNA: TGTGCCAGTAGTACTGCGGGGGGGGGCGGGATCGCAGATACGCAGTATTTT; CDR3 protein: CASSTAGGGGIADTQYF
V gene: TRBV9; CDR3 length: 19; clone size: -; J gene: TRBJ1-3; D gene: TRBD1; CDR3 DNA: TGTGCCAGCAGCCCCGGGCAGGGGGCGCTGGGGTATCCCGGAAACACCATATATTTT; CDR3 protein: CASSPGQGALGYPGNTIYF
V gene: TRBV5-1; CDR3 length: 14; clone size: -; J gene: TRBJ1-4; D gene: TRBD1; CDR3 DNA: TGCGCCAGCAGCTCAGGGGGAGATAATGAAAAACTGTTTTTT; CDR3 protein: CASSSGGDNEKLFF
V gene: TRBV7-2; CDR3 length: 13; clone size: few; J gene: TRBJ2-7; D gene: -; CDR3 DNA: TGTGCCAGCAGCTTTCCTAATTCCTACGAGCAGTACTTC; CDR3 protein: CASSFPNSYEQYF
V gene: TRBV19; CDR3 length: 15; clone size: once; J gene: TRBJ1-5; D gene: TRBD1; CDR3 DNA: TGTGCCAGTAGAATTACAGGGGGGGTCAATCAGCCCCAGCATTTT; CDR3 protein: CASRITGGVNQPQHF
V gene: TRBV15; CDR3 length: 13; clone size: -; J gene: TRBJ2-1; D gene: -; CDR3 DNA: TGTGCCACCAGCGGGAGGCTCTACAATGAGCAGTTCTTC; CDR3 protein: CATSGRLYNEQFF
V gene: TRBV27; CDR3 length: 12; clone size: -; J gene: TRBJ2-7; D gene: TRBD2; CDR3 DNA: TGTGCCAGCAGTTCGGGGGGGTACGAGCAGTACTTC; CDR3 protein: CASSSGGYEQYF
V gene: TRBV5-1; CDR3 length: 14; clone size: -; J gene: TRBJ2-7; D gene: -; CDR3 DNA: TGCGCCAGCAGAAAACATCCCTCGTCCTACGAGCAGTACTTC; CDR3 protein: CASRKHPSSYEQYF
V gene: TRBV7-9; CDR3 length: 14; clone size: -; J gene: TRBJ2-7; D gene: TRBD1; CDR3 DNA: TGTGCCAGCAGCTCCGAGGGGGCTCTAGACGAGCAGTACTTC; CDR3 protein: CASSSEGALDEQYF
V gene: TRBV30; CDR3 length: 14; clone size: few; J gene: TRBJ2-6; D gene: -; CDR3 DNA: TGTGCCTGGGAGGGCGGTGGGGGGGCCAACGTCCTGACTTTC; CDR3 protein: CAWEGGGGANVLTF
V gene: TRBV28; CDR3 length: 14; clone size: few; J gene: TRBJ1-6; D gene: -; CDR3 DNA: TGTGCCAGCAGTTTGGTTCAGGGAATTTCACCCCTCCACTTT; CDR3 protein: CASSLVQGISPLHF
V gene: TRBV7-2; CDR3 length: 16; clone size: -; J gene: TRBJ2-2; D gene: TRBD1; CDR3 DNA: TGTGCCAGCAGCTTCGTACAGGGGTATGACACCGGGGAGCTGTTTTTT; CDR3 protein: CASSFVQGYDTGELFF
V gene: TRBV27; CDR3 length: 13; clone size: -; J gene: TRBJ2-1; D gene: -; CDR3 DNA: TGTGCCAGCAGTTTACTACCTTACAATGAGCAGTTCTTC; CDR3 protein: CASSLLPYNEQFF
V gene: TRBV28; CDR3 length: 17; clone size: -; J gene: TRBJ1-6; D gene: -; CDR3 DNA: TGTGCCAGCAGTTTATATAATAGGCACAGTATTAATTCACCCCTCCACTTT; CDR3 protein: CASSLYNRHSINSPLHF
V gene: TRBV4-3; CDR3 length: 13; clone size: -; J gene: TRBJ1-4; D gene: -; CDR3 DNA: TGCGCCAGCAGCCCCCGGGATAATGAAAAACTGTTTTTT; CDR3 protein: CASSPRDNEKLFF
V gene: TRBV19; CDR3 length: 17; clone size: few; J gene: TRBJ1-3; D gene: -; CDR3 DNA: TGTGCCAGTAGTATTGTAAAGGCTTTCGCGGCAGTAAACACCATATATTTT; CDR3 protein: CASSIVKAFAAVNTIYF
V gene: TRBV13; CDR3 length: 14; clone size: -; J gene: TRBJ2-1; D gene: -; CDR3 DNA: TGTGCCAGCAGCTTCAGACCACCGGGCAATGAGCAGTTCTTC; CDR3 protein: CASSFRPPGNEQFF
V gene: TRBV15; CDR3 length: 17; clone size: -; J gene: TRBJ1-5; D gene: -; CDR3 DNA: TGTGCCACCAGCAGAGTTAGGGGCCCTGTCGGCGATCAGCCCCAGCATTTT; CDR3 protein: CATSRVRGPVGDQPQHF
V gene: TRBV5-6; CDR3 length: 15; clone size: -; J gene: TRBJ1-4; D gene: -; CDR3 DNA: TGTGCCAGCCAGACAGGACCGCCGTCTAATGAAAAACTGTTTTTT; CDR3 protein: CASQTGPPSNEKLFF
V gene: TRBV4-2; CDR3 length: 16; clone size: -; J gene: TRBJ2-1; D gene: -; CDR3 DNA: TGTGCCAGCAGCCTGCGGGACTCGAGCTCCTACAATGAGCAGTTCTTC; CDR3 protein: CASSLRDSSSYNEQFF
V gene: TRBV5-1; CDR3 length: 18; clone size: -; J gene: TRBJ2-6; D gene: TRBD2; CDR3 DNA: TGCGCCAGCAGCTCCCCGGGGGGACGAGCCTCTGGGGCCAACGTCCTGACTTTC; CDR3 protein: CASSSPGGRASGANVLTF
V gene: TRBV4-2; CDR3 length: 15; clone size: -; J gene: TRBJ1-2; D gene: TRBD1; CDR3 DNA: TGTGCCAGCAGCCAAGGGGACAGGGCCATCTATGGCTACACCTTC; CDR3 protein: CASSQGDRAIYGYTF
V gene: TRBV27; CDR3 length: 15; clone size: -; J gene: TRBJ2-7; D gene: TRBD1; CDR3 DNA: TGTGCCAGCAGTGACTATGGACAGGGGGTTTCCGAGCAGTACTTC; CDR3 protein: CASSDYGQGVSEQYF
V gene: TRBV7-9; CDR3 length: 16; clone size: -; J gene: TRBJ2-6; D gene: -; CDR3 DNA: TGTGCCAGCATAGGACAGCCCCCCTCTGGGGCCAACGTCCTGACTTTC; CDR3 protein: CASIGQPPSGANVLTF
V gene: TRBV28; CDR3 length: 15; clone size: -; J gene: TRBJ2-7; D gene: -; CDR3 DNA: TGTGCCAGCAGTTTTTATGCGCTGATTTCCTACGAGCAGTACTTC; CDR3 protein: CASSFYALISYEQYF
V gene: TRBV19; CDR3 length: 14; clone size: -; J gene: TRBJ1-1; D gene: -; CDR3 DNA: TGTGCCAGTAGTATTAGGGACTCGAACACTGAAGCTTTCTTT; CDR3 protein: CASSIRDSNTEAFF
V gene: TRBV9; CDR3 length: 16; clone size: -; J gene: TRBJ2-5; D gene: -; CDR3 DNA: TGTGCCAGCAGCGTAGCTGCGGCGGCGGCCGGGGAGACCCAGTACTTC; CDR3 protein: CASSVAAAAAGETQYF
V gene: TRBV28; CDR3 length: 15; clone size: -; J gene: TRBJ2-7; D gene: -; CDR3 DNA: TGTGCCAGCAGTCCCCTTACAGACAAGCCTTACGAGCAGTACTTC; CDR3 protein: CASSPLTDKPYEQYF
V gene: TRBV27; CDR3 length: 16; clone size: -; J gene: TRBJ2-7; D gene: TRBD1; CDR3 DNA: TGTGCCAGCACCTTTTTGGGACAGGGGATTCCCTACGAGCAGTACTTC; CDR3 protein: CASTFLGQGIPYEQYF
V gene: TRBV5-6; CDR3 length: 12; clone size: -; J gene: TRBJ2-7; D gene: -; CDR3 DNA: TGCGCCAGCAGCTCGGGAGCCTACGAGCAGTACTTC; CDR3 protein: CASSSGAYEQYF
V gene: TRBV9; CDR3 length: 15; clone size: -; J gene: TRBJ1-2; D gene: -; CDR3 DNA: TGTGCCAGCAGCGTGCAGGCAGTAGCTAACTATGGCTACACCTTC; CDR3 protein: CASSVQAVANYGYTF
V gene: TRBV18; CDR3 length: 14; clone size: -; J gene: TRBJ2-5; D gene: TRBD1; CDR3 DNA: TGTGCCAGCTCACCTGGGACAGTGCTAGAGACCCAGTACTTC; CDR3 protein: CASSPGTVLETQYF
V gene: TRBV18; CDR3 length: 17; clone size: -; J gene: TRBJ1-1; D gene: -; CDR3 DNA: TGTGCCAGCTCACCACCCTGGCGGAGAGATCCGAACACTGAAGCTTTCTTT; CDR3 protein: CASSPPWRRDPNTEAFF
V gene: TRBV7-9; CDR3 length: 15; clone size: -; J gene: TRBJ2-1; D gene: TRBD1; CDR3 DNA: TGTGCCAGCAGCGTCCAGGGGGCGGCATACAATGAGCAGTTCTTC; CDR3 protein: CASSVQGAAYNEQFF
V gene: TRBV7-3; CDR3 length: 15; clone size: few; J gene: TRBJ1-6; D gene: TRBD1; CDR3 DNA: TGTGCCAGCAGCCAGGGGGCGGGTGGTAATTCACCCCTCCACTTT; CDR3 protein: CASSQGAGGNSPLHF
V gene: TRBV13; CDR3 length: 15; clone size: -; J gene: TRBJ1-1; D gene: -; CDR3 DNA: TGTGCCAGCAGCCCGGGGGGGCAGGGGAACACTGAAGCTTTCTTT; CDR3 protein: CASSPGGQGNTEAFF
V gene: TRBV13; CDR3 length: 15; clone size: -; J gene: TRBJ2-3; D gene: -; CDR3 DNA: TGTGCCAGCAGTCCAGGGATTTCTAGCACAGATACGCAGTATTTT; CDR3 protein: CASSPGISSTDTQYF
V gene: TRBV19; CDR3 length: 14; clone size: -; J gene: TRBJ2-7; D gene: -; CDR3 DNA: TGTGCCAGTAGTATAGTGGGCACGAGTCACGAGCAGTACTTC; CDR3 protein: CASSIVGTSHEQYF
V gene: TRBV29-1; CDR3 length: 14; clone size: once; J gene: TRBJ2-7; D gene: TRBD1; CDR3 DNA: TGCAGCTTTGGATTAGGACAGGGCTCGGGCGAGCAGTACTTC; CDR3 protein: CSFGLGQGSGEQYF
V gene: TRBV10-3; CDR3 length: 15; clone size: -; J gene: TRBJ2-7; D gene: TRBD1; CDR3 DNA: TGTGCCATCAGTGGGGAGGGACAGGGCTTCTACGAGCAGTACTTC; CDR3 protein: CAISGEGQGFYEQYF
V gene: TRBV10-3; CDR3 length: 14; clone size: -; J gene: TRBJ1-1; D gene: TRBD1; CDR3 DNA: TGTGCCATCACCTCTCAGGGGGCGAACACTGAAGCTTTCTTT; CDR3 protein: CAITSQGANTEAFF
V gene: TRBV7-3; CDR3 length: 15; clone size: -; J gene: TRBJ2-3; D gene: TRBD1; CDR3 DNA: TGTGCCAGCAGCTTAGTGGGACAGACCACAGATACGCAGTATTTT; CDR3 protein: CASSLVGQTTDTQYF
V gene: TRBV7-3; CDR3 length: 16; clone size: -; J gene: TRBJ2-7; D gene: TRBD2; CDR3 DNA: TGTGCCAGCAGCGCCCGCGGGGGGGACAGCTCCTACGAGCAGTACTTC; CDR3 protein: CASSARGGDSSYEQYF
V gene: TRBV16; CDR3 length: 12; clone size: -; J gene: TRBJ2-1; D gene: -; CDR3 DNA: TGTGCCAGCAGCGGACTATACAATGAGCAGTTCTTC; CDR3 protein: CASSGLYNEQFF
V gene: TRBV27; CDR3 length: 13; clone size: -; J gene: TRBJ1-6; D gene: TRBD1; CDR3 DNA: TGTGCCAGCTCGGGACAGGGGGGGTCACCCCTCCACTTT; CDR3 protein: CASSGQGGSPLHF
V gene: TRBV5-4; CDR3 length: 13; clone size: -; J gene: TRBJ2-7; D gene: -; CDR3 DNA: TGTGCCAGCAGCTTGGCACAAGCAGGCGAGCAGTACTTC; CDR3 protein: CASSLAQAGEQYF
V gene: TRBV7-8; CDR3 length: 15; clone size: -; J gene: TRBJ1-5; D gene: -; CDR3 DNA: TGTGCCAGCAGCTTTACGGGGAATAGGAATCAGCCCCAGCATTTT; CDR3 protein: CASSFTGNRNQPQHF
V gene: TRBV7-6; CDR3 length: 15; clone size: -; J gene: TRBJ2-7; D gene: TRBD1; CDR3 DNA: TGTGCCAGCAGCCCCCGACAGGGGGCTAACTACGAGCAGTACTTC; CDR3 protein: CASSPRQGANYEQYF
V gene: TRBV5-1; CDR3 length: 14; clone size: -; J gene: TRBJ2-3; D gene: -; CDR3 DNA: TGCGCCAGCAGCTTTTCGCTAGCGTCAGATACGCAGTATTTT; CDR3 protein: CASSFSLASDTQYF
V gene: TRBV27; CDR3 length: 16; clone size: -; J gene: TRBJ2-2; D gene: TRBD2; CDR3 DNA: TGTGCCAGCAGTTTTAGCGGGAGGTCGAACACCGGGGAGCTGTTTTTT; CDR3 protein: CASSFSGRSNTGELFF
V gene: TRBV18; CDR3 length: 16; clone size: few; J gene: TRBJ2-3; D gene: -; CDR3 DNA: TGTGCCAGCTCACCAGGCAGGGCTCAAAGCACAGATACGCAGTATTTT; CDR3 protein: CASSPGRAQSTDTQYF
V gene: TRBV28; CDR3 length: 14; clone size: -; J gene: TRBJ1-5; D gene: -; CDR3 DNA: TGTGCCAGCCGGGGGTCTTTGGGCAATCAGCCCCAGCATTTT; CDR3 protein: CASRGSLGNQPQHF
V gene: TRBV9; CDR3 length: 18; clone size: once; J gene: TRBJ2-7; D gene: TRBD2; CDR3 DNA: TGTGCCAGCAGCGTAGGTAACCTAGCGGGAGGGTTGTCGTACGAGCAGTACTTC; CDR3 protein: CASSVGNLAGGLSYEQYF
V gene: TRBV5-4; CDR3 length: 13; clone size: -; J gene: TRBJ1-1; D gene: -; CDR3 DNA: TGTGCCAGCAGCCTAGGGGGGGGCACTGAAGCTTTCTTT; CDR3 protein: CASSLGGGTEAFF
V gene: TRBV5-6; CDR3 length: 14; clone size: -; J gene: TRBJ2-7; D gene: -; CDR3 DNA: TGTGCCACCACCGGGTGGCAGGGATCCTACGAGCAGTACTTC; CDR3 protein: CATTGWQGSYEQYF
V gene: TRBV7-6; CDR3 length: 13; clone size: -; J gene: TRBJ1-3; D gene: -; CDR3 DNA: TGTGCCAGCAGCCCGGAGCCAGGAAACACCATATATTTT; CDR3 protein: CASSPEPGNTIYF